Presented here are 15 T cell receptor beta chains from one specimen sequenced in a study of blood T cells in healthy people across ages. Together with a sample-barcoded 5' primer, a J-beta primer mix was included in a second PCR lasting about 6 to 11 cycles. A single record per CDR3 protein comes from TCRdb applying MiXCR to the 5' RACE reads. The sample has about 730,000 distinct CDR3 sequences, about 42% seen once. The sample comprised blood. All receptors derive from a woman aged 55-70 years in good health.

In this sample, this clonotype turned up a few times. The V call is TRBV5-1, the J call TRBJ1-1; 11 bases are shared with TRBD1. The V segment lost 4 bases and the J segment 3 bases; nucleotides outside the gene matches: 5. In germline, CDR1 is SGHRS, CDR2 YFSETQ. CDR3 length: 15 residues. The DNA of the CDR3 is TGCGCCAGCAGCCCCGGACAGGGGGCGTACACTGAAGCTTTCTTT. Translating gives CASSPGQGAYTEAFF.

The V call is TRBV6-5, the J call TRBJ2-7; 8 nucleotides agree with TRBD1. Germline assignment: CDR1 MNHEY and CDR2 SVGAGI. Losses at the gene ends were 4 bases for V and 4 bases for J; bases not matched to a gene: 9. This CDR3 has 15 amino acids. CDR3 nucleotide sequence: TGTGCCAGCAGTTCCTGGACAGGGAAGCAGTACGAGCAGTACTTC. Translated, it gives CASSSWTGKQYEQYF.

The rearrangement joins TRBV29-1 to TRBJ2-2, with a weak D call TRBD1 (5 bases). The CDR3 has 12 amino acids. Germline V gives CDR1 SQVTM, CDR2 ANQGSEA. Trimming took off 5 bases at V and 3 bases at J, with 7 bases between the two ends. CDR3 in amino acids: CSVSRDTGELFF. CDR3 nucleotides: TGCAGCGTTTCCAGGGACACCGGGGAGCTGTTTTTT.

V gene TRBV5-1 combines with J gene TRBJ2-2, with a weak D call TRBD2 (5 bases). Germline assignment: CDR1 SGHRS and CDR2 YFSETQ. This CDR3 contains 14 residues. Trimming stripped 4 bases from V and 5 bases from J, with 12 bases between. CDR3 amino acids: CASSGGSVTGELFF. The CDR3 DNA reads TGCGCCAGCAGCGGAGGCAGCGTTACCGGGGAGCTGTTTTTT.

This clonotype was counted between two and nine times. V and J are TRBV7-2 and TRBJ1-1, with D perhaps TRBD1 (6 bases). Germline V lookup: CDR1 SGHTA, CDR2 FQGNSA. The CDR3 consists of 14 residues. The germline V and J ends were trimmed by 4 bases and 5 bases, with 14 bases remaining between them. The CDR3 here is CASSWGDTRTEAFF. The CDR3 coding sequence is TGTGCCAGCAGCTGGGGGGACACTCGAACTGAAGCTTTCTTT.

The V gene is TRBV25-1, the J gene TRBJ2-5, with D hard to call. The CDR3 sequence is 11 residues long. V shed 6 bases and J shed 11 bases, with 13 bases lying between them. CDR1 and CDR2 from the germline V gene are MGHDK and SYGVNS. The chain's CDR3 is CASRGSNEQYF. The CDR3 DNA sequence: TGTGCCAGCAGGGGTAGCAATGAGCAGTACTTC.

The chain uses TRBV21-1 and TRBJ2-1; the DNA was not compared with TRBD1, the D call given in the table. TRBV21-1 is described as a pseudogene. The CDR3 extends over 17 amino acids. Written as DNA, the CDR3 is TGTGTCAGCAGCCCCCAGGCGGGGACAGGGACTAATTGGGAGCAGTTCTTC. Encoded protein: CVSSPQAGTGTNWEQFF.

The table lists this clonotype with a few counts. The chain employs TRBV9 and TRBJ2-1; 9 positions agree with TRBD1. CDR3 length: 17 residues. Germline loops: CDR1 SGDLS, CDR2 YYNGEE. Trimming at V came to 0 bases and at J to 4 bases, leaving 8 bases not matched to a gene. Here the CDR3 reads CASSVVPDRGRYNEQFF. Written as DNA, the CDR3 is TGTGCCAGCAGCGTAGTCCCTGACAGGGGGAGATACAATGAGCAGTTCTTC.

This clonotype showed up just a few times. CDR3 sequence (DNA): TGTGCCAGCAGCCAAGATGGGGGACAGGCAAACTACGAGCAGTACTTC. The encoded protein is CASSQDGGQANYEQYF. The chain links TRBV3-1 to TRBJ2-5; 8 bases agree with TRBD1. The end of the DNA fits TRBJ2-7 better, so the J call may be wrong. This CDR3 has 16 residues. Germline CDR1 is LGHDT and CDR2 is YNNKEL (reference sequence).

About this clonotype: A much larger clone differs from this one at a single base, so this may be a read error. For the CDR3, the DNA is TGCGCCAGCAGCTGGGACGCCGCTCGACAAGAGACCCAGTTCTTC. Amino acid sequence: CASSWDAARQETQFF. The gene calls are TRBV5-1 and TRBJ2-5; TRBD1 or TRBD2 may be the D gene (5 bases each). The end of the DNA fits TRBJ2-1 better, so the J call may be wrong. CDR3 size: 15 residues. The germline gives CDR1 SGHRS, CDR2 YFSETQ.

This clonotype came up a few times. V and J are TRBV7-9 and TRBJ1-5; D gene unclear. Germline V CDR1 and CDR2: SEHNR, FQNEAQ (reference sequence). The V end lost 5 bases, the J end lost 0 bases, and 8 bases lay between the germline ends. This CDR3 comprises 14 residues. In nucleotides, the CDR3 is TGTGCCAGCAGCCCCCACGCTAGCAATCAGCCCCAGCATTTT. Protein: CASSPHASNQPQHF. The entire variable domain, with the rest obtained from reference TRBV7-9 and TRBJ1-5, is as follows: DTGVSQNPRHKITKRGQNVTFRCDPISEHNRLYWYRQTLGQGPEFLTYFQNEAQLEKSRLLSDRFSAERPKGSFSTLEIQRTEQGDSAMYLCASSPHASNQPQHFGDGTRLSIL.

This rearrangement joins TRBV4-3 to TRBJ2-2, with 7 bases aligning to TRBD2. CDR1 is LGHNA and CDR2 is YSLEER in the germline V gene. There are 15 residues in the CDR3. The V and J ends lost 2 bases and 2 bases, in that order; junction bases with no gene match: 2. The CDR3 here is CASSQSGLNTGELFF. The DNA for the CDR3 is TGCGCCAGCAGCCAATCGGGACTAAACACCGGGGAGCTGTTTTTT.

This rearrangement joins TRBV14 to TRBJ1-2; TRBD1 is a possible D gene (5 bases). This CDR3 is 14 amino acids long. Germline assignment: CDR1 SGHDN and CDR2 FVKESK. Trimming took off 4 bases at V and 4 bases at J, with 13 bases between the two ends. Here the CDR3 reads CASSLKRQLYGYTF. CDR3 sequence (DNA): TGTGCCAGCAGCCTTAAAAGACAGCTCTATGGCTACACCTTC.

The gene calls are TRBV6-5 and TRBJ2-1; D possibly corresponds to TRBD1 (5 bases). This CDR3 comprises 17 residues. Germline V gives CDR1 MNHEY, CDR2 SVGAGI. Trimming shortened V by 0 bases and J by 2 bases, and 14 bases separated the two germline ends. CDR3 sequence reads: CASSYSRAQRPYNEQFF. In DNA, the CDR3 is TGTGCCAGCAGTTACTCCAGGGCCCAGAGGCCCTACAATGAGCAGTTCTTC.

This clonotype was observed many times. The V and J genes are TRBV10-3 and TRBJ2-3, with 10 positions matching TRBD2. CDR1 and CDR2 from the germline V gene are ENHRY and SYGVKD. Trimming removed 10 bases from V and 6 bases from J; junction bases left unmatched: 4. The CDR3 has 12 amino acids. Written as DNA, the CDR3 is TGTGCCACCGGGACTAGCGCCGATACGCAGTATTTT. Its translation: CATGTSADTQYF.